Listed here are 24 T cell receptor beta chains from one sample, sequenced in a study of CD8 T cells in Susac syndrome. Reverse transcription of about 0.45 to 1 ug RNA was performed with random hexamers. From the immunoSEQ multiplex PCR reads, TCRdb called clonotypes with MiXCR, one entry per CDR3 protein. The sample yields 71,000 or so distinct CDR3 sequences, roughly 93% seen once. Material: CD4+ T cells from PBMCs. These receptors all stem from a human donor with Susac syndrome.

V and J are TRBV28 and TRBJ2-3, with a tentative D call TRBD2 (5 bases). This CDR3 contains 16 residues. The germline V gene encodes CDR1 MDHEN and CDR2 SYDVKM. Between the trimmed V and J ends, which lost 10 bases and 2 bases, there was a span of 22 bases. The chain's CDR3 is CATKPAGLGTTDTQYF. The CDR3 DNA reads TGTGCCACCAAACCCGCGGGTCTGGGAACCACAGATACGCAGTATTTT.

The rearrangement uses TRBV12-3 or TRBV12-4 and TRBJ2-3; perhaps TRBD2 as D (5 bases). There are 13 residues in the CDR3. Trimming stripped 7 bases from V and 4 bases from J, with 12 bases between. CDR3 nucleotide sequence: TGTGCCAGCAACCAGGCCGGGGCAGATACGCAGTATTTT. The encoded protein is CASNQAGADTQYF.

V gene TRBV2 combines with J gene TRBJ2-7; D is perhaps TRBD1 (6 bases). Per germline, CDR1 SNHLY and CDR2 FYNNEI. CDR3 size: 15 residues. The ends were cut back, 3 bases at V and 1 base at J, with 13 bases in the middle. In nucleotides, the CDR3 is TGTGCCAGCAGTGACAGGGGTACTTCATCCTACGAGCAGTACTTC. This codes for CASSDRGTSSYEQYF.

This chain joins TRBV20-1 and TRBJ2-1, with 8 bases lining up with TRBD1. Per the germline V gene, CDR1 is DFQATT and CDR2 is SNEGSKA (reference sequence). Trimming removed 0 bases from V and 1 base from J; junction bases left unmatched: 5. The CDR3 extends over 16 amino acids. The CDR3: CSARDPGQASYNEQFF. The CDR3, as DNA: TGCAGTGCTAGAGATCCGGGACAGGCTTCCTACAATGAGCAGTTCTTC.

The chain has TRBV6-5 and TRBJ1-6, with D perhaps matching TRBD1 (6 bases). The CDR3 has 17 amino acids. The germline V gene has CDR1 MNHEY and CDR2 SVGAGI. The V gene lost 4 bases and the J gene lost 7 bases, with 20 bases spanning the gap. The CDR3 here is CASSFKSTGLGNSPLHF. The CDR3 DNA follows: TGTGCCAGCAGTTTTAAATCGACAGGCCTAGGAAATTCACCCCTCCACTTT.

V gene TRBV15 combines with J gene TRBJ2-1, with 9 bases identical to TRBD2. After removal of 0 bases from V and 2 bases from J, the junction contained 11 bases not matched to a gene. From germline, CDR1 is LNHNV and CDR2 YYDKDF (reference sequence). This CDR3 region has 19 residues. CDR3 in amino acids: CATSRDKGLATPTYNEQFF. The CDR3 DNA reads TGTGCCACCAGCAGAGATAAGGGACTAGCAACTCCTACCTACAATGAGCAGTTCTTC.

This chain uses TRBV6-1 with TRBJ1-1, with 9 bases fitting TRBD1. The CDR3 is 14 amino acids. Germline lookup yields CDR1 MNHNS and CDR2 SASEGT. V lost 8 bases to trimming and J lost 5 bases; unmatched junction nucleotides: 9. This chain's CDR3 is CASDTRTGETEAFF. CDR3 bases: TGTGCCAGCGACACCCGGACAGGGGAGACTGAAGCTTTCTTT.

The genes are TRBV13 and TRBJ2-7; 12 positions match TRBD2. After removal of 5 bases from V and 2 bases from J, the junction contained 4 bases not matched to a gene. CDR1 and CDR2 from the germline V gene are PRHDT and FYEKMQ (reference sequence). There are 15 residues in the CDR3. The CDR3 protein is CASSIWTSGAYEQYF. The CDR3 bases are TGTGCCAGCAGCATCTGGACTAGCGGGGCCTACGAGCAGTACTTC.

This clonotype was counted between two and nine times. The genes are TRBV6-5 and TRBJ2-2; D is unresolved. The V gene's germline CDR1 is MNHEY and CDR2 SVGAGI. This CDR3 comprises 12 residues. V lost 2 bases to trimming and J lost 5 bases, with 3 bases between them. The CDR3 region is CASSYNTGELFF. The CDR3 DNA sequence: TGTGCCAGCAGTTACAATACCGGGGAGCTGTTTTTT.

The chain couples TRBV4-1 to TRBJ2-4; D remains ambiguous. The CDR3 is 15 amino acids. Between the trimmed V and J ends, which lost 1 base and 6 bases, there was a span of 13 bases. Germline-derived CDR1 and CDR2 are MGHRA and YSYEKL. DNA of the CDR3: TGCGCCAGCAGCCAAGTGGTCCGTACCTCAAACATTCAGTACTTC. It specifies CASSQVVRTSNIQYF.

V gene TRBV6-6 combines with J gene TRBJ1-3, with TRBD1 matching 9 bases. CDR3 length: 15 amino acids. V was pared by 6 bases and J by 0 bases, with 3 bases of the junction left unmatched. Germline V lookup: CDR1 MNHNY, CDR2 SVGAGI (reference sequence). CDR3 region: CASSWTGDSGNTIYF. CDR3 bases: TGTGCCAGCAGCTGGACAGGGGACTCTGGAAACACCATATATTTT.

The V gene is TRBV9, the J gene TRBJ2-5, with TRBD2 matching 9 bases. The CDR3 has 16 residues. Germline V lookup: CDR1 SGDLS, CDR2 YYNGEE. The V and J ends lost 0 bases and 2 bases, in that order; junction bases with no gene match: 5. In nucleotides, the CDR3 is TGTGCCAGCAGCGTAGCCCGAAGCGGGGGGCAAGAGACCCAGTACTTC. Translated: CASSVARSGGQETQYF.

V usage is TRBV7-2 and J usage is TRBJ2-3, with D perhaps assigned TRBD1 or TRBD2 (6 bases each). Germline values: CDR1 SGHTA, CDR2 FQGNSA. The V end was cut by 2 bases, the J end by 3 bases, with 9 bases between. The CDR3 runs 14 residues. The CDR3 coding sequence is TGTGCCAGCAGCTTAAGGGGGGTTACAGATACGCAGTATTTT. It specifies CASSLRGVTDTQYF.

This rearrangement joins TRBV28 to TRBJ2-5, with 9 nucleotides matching TRBD2. V lost 3 bases, J lost 3 bases, and 8 bases stayed unmatched. The CDR3 consists of 16 residues. CDR1 is MDHEN and CDR2 is SYDVKM in the germline V gene. CDR3 region: CASSLFRAGGKETQYF. The CDR3 nucleotides are TGTGCCAGCAGTTTGTTCCGAGCGGGGGGCAAAGAGACCCAGTACTTC.

This clonotype has a single count. V gene TRBV2 combines with J gene TRBJ2-2, with D possibly TRBD1 on 5 matching bases. The CDR3 contains 13 residues. Germline CDR1 reads SNHLY; CDR2 reads FYNNEI. Between the trimmed V and J ends, which lost 6 bases and 4 bases, there was a span of 9 bases. Here the CDR3 reads CASRGLGTGELFF. The CDR3, as DNA: TGTGCCAGCAGGGGGCTGGGCACCGGGGAGCTGTTTTTT.

The CDR3 coding sequence is TGTGCCAGCAGCTTACGGGCCTCTTGGGAGCTGTTTTTT. Translating gives CASSLRASWELFF. The chain joins TRBV7-2 to TRBJ2-2; D is unclear. V dropped 2 bases and J dropped 9 bases, with 10 bases sitting between them. Germline V gene data show CDR1 as SGHTA and CDR2 as FQGNSA. This CDR3 has 13 amino acids.

Here the CDR3 reads CASSLGANVLTF. CDR3 sequence (DNA): TGTGCCAGCAGCCTGGGGGCCAACGTCCTGACTTTC. This chain links TRBV5-6 with TRBJ2-6; D gene uncertain. V was trimmed by 4 bases and J by 4 bases, leaving 3 bases between them. Germline lookup yields CDR1 SGHDT and CDR2 YYEEEE. The CDR3 consists of 12 residues.

The J gene is TRBJ1-1, the V gene TRBV7-2, with no clear D. Deletions cut 1 base from V and 1 base from J, with 10 bases between. Germline loops: CDR1 SGHTA, CDR2 FQGNSA. The CDR3 runs to 15 residues. The CDR3 here is CASSLGNVGNTEAFF. The CDR3 DNA reads TGTGCCAGCAGCTTAGGAAATGTAGGGAACACTGAAGCTTTCTTT.

This clonotype was recorded once. The rearrangement uses TRBV7-3 and TRBJ2-1, with 10 bases that match TRBD2. V was pared by 6 bases and J by 2 bases, with 7 bases of the junction left unmatched. Germline V gene lookup returns CDR1 SGHTA and CDR2 FQGTGA. The CDR3 is made up of 16 amino acids. The CDR3 here is CASSSSGGATYNEQFF. The CDR3 bases are TGTGCCAGCAGTTCCAGCGGGGGGGCCACCTACAATGAGCAGTTCTTC.

The gene calls are TRBV30 and TRBJ1-5; D remains unclear. The V gene lost 0 bases and the J gene lost 5 bases, with 8 bases spanning the gap. The germline V gene has CDR1 GTSNPN and CDR2 SVGIG (reference sequence). The CDR3 runs to 13 residues. The CDR3: CAWSVRGDQPQHF. CDR3 sequence (DNA): TGTGCCTGGAGTGTACGCGGGGATCAGCCCCAGCATTTT.

The rearrangement links TRBV30 to TRBJ1-3; TRBD1 aligns across 7 bases. The junction had 7 bases not matched to a gene; V was cut back by 1 base and J by 4 bases. The V gene's germline CDR1 is GTSNPN and CDR2 SVGIG (reference sequence). The CDR3 is 15 amino acids. CDR3 DNA sequence: TGTGCCTGGAGTGGAAACAGGGGAGTAGGAAACACCATATATTTT. Residues: CAWSGNRGVGNTIYF. Drawing the rest from reference TRBV30 and TRBJ1-3, the complete variable domain is SQTIHQWPATLVQPVGSPLSLECTVEGTSNPNLYWYRQAAGRGLQLLFYSVGIGQISSEVPQNLSASRPQDRQFILSSKKLLLSDSGFYLCAWSGNRGVGNTIYFGEGSWLTVV.

The chain carries TRBV4-3 and TRBJ2-1; 7 positions agree with TRBD2. Germline V lookup: CDR1 LGHNA, CDR2 YSLEER. J gave up 3 bases and V 0 bases, and 11 bases lay outside the gene matches. CDR3 length: 18 residues. The CDR3 DNA is TGCGCCAGCAGCCAAGAGGTTATAGTGAGCGGGGACTACAATGAGCAGTTCTTC. It translates to CASSQEVIVSGDYNEQFF.

V usage is TRBV29-1 and J usage is TRBJ2-5; a weak D match, TRBD1 (6 bases). This CDR3 comprises 15 residues. Per the germline V gene, CDR1 is SQVTM and CDR2 is ANQGSEA. Between the trimmed V and J ends, which lost 3 bases and 3 bases, there was a span of 17 bases. The CDR3 DNA follows: TGCAGCGTTGACTCCCCATCCCCAGGGGAAGAGACCCAGTACTTC. This translates into CSVDSPSPGEETQYF.

This clonotype has a single count. This sequence joins TRBV30 and TRBJ1-1, with 7 bases matching TRBD1. Germline-derived CDR1 and CDR2 are GTSNPN and SVGIG (reference sequence). Germline trimming cut 5 bases from V and 6 bases from J; bases unmatched to any gene: 6. CDR3 length: 12 residues. For the CDR3, the DNA is TGTGCCTGGCAGACAGGGCAAGCTGAAGCTTTCTTT. This translates into CAWQTGQAEAFF.